These T cell receptor beta chains were read from a single sample in a study of blood T cell repertoires in COVID-19. Data came from immunoSEQ multiplex PCR; TCRdb stores just in-frame clones and leaves some out. This sample carries about 350,000 clones, around nine tenths of them seen once, and the ten largest clones take around 4%. The sample was peripheral blood. The receptors originated from an older woman with COVID-19, enrolled during active disease. Each CDR3 is given with its conserved first and last residue. Each record gives: J gene, CDR3 length, V gene, CDR3 protein.

J: TRBJ1-4
length: 15
V: TRBV14
CDR3: CASSRYGATNEKLFF

J: TRBJ1-1
length: 14
V: TRBV5-1
CDR3: CASSLTVGSTEAFF

J: TRBJ1-5
length: 15
V: TRBV15
CDR3: CATSNSDRGEQPQHF

J: TRBJ2-1
length: 14
V: TRBV7-3
CDR3: CASSRRTGYDEQFF

J: TRBJ2-7
length: 15
V: TRBV4-1
CDR3: CASSQVTGHRFLQYF

J: TRBJ1-6
length: 13
V: TRBV18
CDR3: CASSPGANSPLHF

J: TRBJ1-1
length: 13
V: TRBV6-6
CDR3: CASRQGLNTEAFF

J: TRBJ2-1
length: 13
V: TRBV29-1
CDR3: CSAGEGGLDEQFF

J: TRBJ1-5
length: 17
V: TRBV27
CDR3: CASTPGGLGYSNQPQHF

J: TRBJ1-3
length: 15
V: TRBV5-6
CDR3: CASSGSTGAGNTIYF

J: TRBJ2-1
length: 15
V: TRBV7-9
CDR3: CASSPTSGGRLEQFF

J: TRBJ1-3
length: 17
V: TRBV4-1
CDR3: CASSQRQGASSGNTIYF

J: TRBJ1-6
length: 15
V: TRBV7-9
CDR3: CASSLAFGHISPLHF

J: TRBJ2-3
length: 16
V: TRBV7-3
CDR3: CASSLQRAGPTDTQYF

J: TRBJ1-1
length: 13
V: TRBV28
CDR3: CASSTGGRVEAFF

J: TRBJ1-2
length: 16
V: TRBV5-8
CDR3: CASSASVSGGAGGYTF

J: TRBJ1-1
length: 13
V: TRBV30
CDR3: CAWSYRGITEAFF